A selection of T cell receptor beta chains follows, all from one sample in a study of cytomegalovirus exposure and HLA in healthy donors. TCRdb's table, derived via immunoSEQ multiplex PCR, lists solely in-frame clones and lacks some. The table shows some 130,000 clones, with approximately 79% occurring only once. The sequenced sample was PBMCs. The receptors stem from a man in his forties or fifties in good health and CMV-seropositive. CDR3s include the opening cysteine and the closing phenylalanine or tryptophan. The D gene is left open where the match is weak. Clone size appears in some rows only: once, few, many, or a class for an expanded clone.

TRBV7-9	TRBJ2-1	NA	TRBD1	TGTTCTCCCGGGACAGGGGTGGGCAATGAGCAGTTCTTC	CSPGTGVGNEQFF
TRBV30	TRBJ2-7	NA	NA	TGTGCCTGGAGTGTACTCGGTTACGAGCAGTACTTC	CAWSVLGYEQYF
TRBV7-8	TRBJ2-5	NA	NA	TGTGCCAGCAGCTTAGCGGGGCCTAATGGGCCTCGGGAGACCCAGTACTTC	CASSLAGPNGPRETQYF
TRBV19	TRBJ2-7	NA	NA	TGTGCCAGTAGTATTACTTGGACTCTCTACGAGCAGTACTTC	CASSITWTLYEQYF
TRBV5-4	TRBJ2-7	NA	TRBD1	TGTGCCAGCAGCTTCTGGACAGGGGGAGGCTACGAGCAGTACTTC	CASSFWTGGGYEQYF
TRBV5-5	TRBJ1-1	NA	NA	TGTGCCAGCAGCCTCCGGACTACAAACACTGAAGCTTTCTTT	CASSLRTTNTEAFF
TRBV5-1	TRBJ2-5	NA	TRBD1	TGCGCCAGCTCACCGTGGGACAGGGGTCAAGAGACCCAGTACTTC	CASSPWDRGQETQYF
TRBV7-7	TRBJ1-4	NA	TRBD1	TGTGCTAGCAGCCCTACAGGGGGACCGGGGGAAAAACTGTTTTTT	CASSPTGGPGEKLFF
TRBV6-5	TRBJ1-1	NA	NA	TGTGCCAGCAGTTACGGGTCGAGGGTTATGAACACTGAAGCTTTCTTT	CASSYGSRVMNTEAFF
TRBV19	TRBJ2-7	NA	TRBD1	TGTGCCAGTACCTCAGACAGGGACTCCTACGAGCAGTACTTC	CASTSDRDSYEQYF
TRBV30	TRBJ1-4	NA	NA	TGTGCCTGGAGTGTACCCCAGAAATCTTATGAAAAACTGTTTTTT	CAWSVPQKSYEKLFF
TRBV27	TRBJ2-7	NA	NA	TGTGCCAGCAGTCCCCGGAACCCAACTAGAACCGAGCAGTACTTC	CASSPRNPTRTEQYF
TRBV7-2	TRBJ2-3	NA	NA	TGTGCCAGCAGCTTACACTACACAGATACGCAGTATTTT	CASSLHYTDTQYF
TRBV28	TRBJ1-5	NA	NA	TGTGCCATTAAACAGGGCAATCAGCCCCAGCATTTT	CAIKQGNQPQHF
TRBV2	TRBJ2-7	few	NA	TGTGCCAGCAGCCTTGACAGGATCGAGCAGTACTTC	CASSLDRIEQYF
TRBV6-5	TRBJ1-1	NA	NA	TGTGCCAGCAGTTACTCCTATCGCCATGAAGCTTTCTTT	CASSYSYRHEAFF
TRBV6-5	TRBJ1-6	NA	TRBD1	TGTGCCAGCAGGGTCGGGACAGAAAATTCACCCCTCCACTTT	CASRVGTENSPLHF
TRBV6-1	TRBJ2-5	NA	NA	TGTGCCACAGGCGGGTATCAAGAGACCCAGTACTTC	CATGGYQETQYF
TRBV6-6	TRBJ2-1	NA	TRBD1	TGTGCCAGCCTGGGACAGGGAAAGGGCTCCTACAATGAGCAGTTCTTC	CASLGQGKGSYNEQFF
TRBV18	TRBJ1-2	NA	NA	TGTGCCAGCTCACGTCGAGGGGAGGGTGACTATGGCTACACCTTC	CASSRRGEGDYGYTF
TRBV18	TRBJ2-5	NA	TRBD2	TGTGCCAGCTCACCGGCGCAGGGAGGGAGAGAGACCCAGTACTTC	CASSPAQGGRETQYF
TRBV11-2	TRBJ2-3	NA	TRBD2	TGTGCCAGCAGCTTAGAAGGGACTAGCGGCACAGATACGCAGTATTTT	CASSLEGTSGTDTQYF
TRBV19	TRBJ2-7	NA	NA	TGTGCCAGTAGTATTATTGCCGGCGAGCAGTACTTC	CASSIIAGEQYF
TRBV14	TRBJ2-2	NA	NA	TGTGCCAGCAGCCCCTTGGGGGGTAAGGCCGGGGAGCTGTTTTTT	CASSPLGGKAGELFF
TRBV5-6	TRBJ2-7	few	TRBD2	TGTGCCAGCAGCTCGGGACTAACGAAGCACTACGAGCAGTACTTC	CASSSGLTKHYEQYF
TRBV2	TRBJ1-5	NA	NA	TGTGCCAGCAGCAATCAGGGATATCAGCCCCAGCATTTT	CASSNQGYQPQHF
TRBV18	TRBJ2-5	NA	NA	TGTGCCAGCTCACCACCGACGGCAGCAGGCCAAGAGACCCAGTACTTC	CASSPPTAAGQETQYF
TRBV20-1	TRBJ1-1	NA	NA	TGCGCCTCGGGGGGGACTGAAGCTTTCTTT	CASGGTEAFF
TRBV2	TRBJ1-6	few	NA	TGTGCCAGCAACCCGCGGGGGGCTTCACCCCTCCACTTT	CASNPRGASPLHF
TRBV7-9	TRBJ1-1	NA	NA	TGTGCCAGCAGCTCAACGCTAAACTTTGAAGCTTTCTTT	CASSSTLNFEAFF
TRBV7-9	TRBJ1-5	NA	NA	TGTTCCAGCAGCTTCCAGGGCGATCAGCCCCAGCATTTT	CSSSFQGDQPQHF
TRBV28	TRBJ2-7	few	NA	TGTGCCAGCAGTTTATCCCTACTAGGTTTTGCGAGCGAGCAGTACTTC	CASSLSLLGFASEQYF
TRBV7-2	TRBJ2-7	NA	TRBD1	TGTGCCAGCAGCTTATTCAGGGGGCGGTACGAGCAGTACTTC	CASSLFRGRYEQYF
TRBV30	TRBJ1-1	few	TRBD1	TGTGCCTGGAGCATCGACAGGGGGCCGGGGAAAACTGAAGCTTTCTTT	CAWSIDRGPGKTEAFF
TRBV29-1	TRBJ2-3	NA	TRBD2	TGCAGCGGCCTTATAGCGGGATGGACGAGGGGCCCAGATACGCAGTATTTT	CSGLIAGWTRGPDTQYF
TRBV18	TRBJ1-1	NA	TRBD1	TGTGCCAGCTCACTACTCGACAGGGGTGGAAACACTGAAGCTTTCTTT	CASSLLDRGGNTEAFF
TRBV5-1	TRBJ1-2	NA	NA	TGCGCCAGCAGCTTGGACAGGGCTAACTATGGCTACACCTTC	CASSLDRANYGYTF
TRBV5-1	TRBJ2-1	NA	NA	TGCGCCAGCAGTTGGGGCGTCGGCAATGAGCAGTTCTTC	CASSWGVGNEQFF
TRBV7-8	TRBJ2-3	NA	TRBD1	TGTGCCAGCAGACCGGACAGGGAAGGCACAGATACGCAGTATTTT	CASRPDREGTDTQYF
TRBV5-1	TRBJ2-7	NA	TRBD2	TGCGCCAGCAGCTTGGCCCCCCCGACTAGCGGCCGACCCCGGCAGTACTTC	CASSLAPPTSGRPRQYF
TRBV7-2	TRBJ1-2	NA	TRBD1	TGTGCCAGCAGCCTGGACAGGGGGGTGTTAGGAGATGGCTACACCTTC	CASSLDRGVLGDGYTF
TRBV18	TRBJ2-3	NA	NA	TGTGCCAGCTCACCACCGAACCCCGCACTAGTATATACGCAGTATTTT	CASSPPNPALVYTQYF
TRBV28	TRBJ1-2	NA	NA	TGTGCCAGCAGACCCGGGGGCTATGGCTACACCTTC	CASRPGGYGYTF
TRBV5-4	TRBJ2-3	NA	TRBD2	TGTGCCAGCAGCTCGACTAGCGGGAGCTCAGATACGCAGTATTTT	CASSSTSGSSDTQYF
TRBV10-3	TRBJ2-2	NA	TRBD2	TGTGCCCAATCAACGGGACTAGCGGGAGCGAACACCGGGGAGCTGTTTTTT	CAQSTGLAGANTGELFF
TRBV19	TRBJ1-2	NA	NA	TGTGCCAGTACCCTAATAGCACAGGGATATGAGAACTATGGCTACACCTTC	CASTLIAQGYENYGYTF
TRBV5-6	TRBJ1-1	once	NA	TGTGCCAGCAGCGGGGGGGGCAGGGGGAACACTGAAGCTTTCTTT	CASSGGGRGNTEAFF
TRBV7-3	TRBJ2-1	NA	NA	TGTGCCAGCAGCTACCGGGAAGGCGAGCAGTTCTTC	CASSYREGEQFF
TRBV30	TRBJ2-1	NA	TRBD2	TGTGCCCGATCCGGGACTAGCGGGAGTTATGAGCAGTTCTTC	CARSGTSGSYEQFF
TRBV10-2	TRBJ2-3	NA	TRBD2	TGCGCCAGCAAGAGGACTAGCGAATTCACAGATACGCAGTATTTT	CASKRTSEFTDTQYF
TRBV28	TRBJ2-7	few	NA	TGTGCCAGCAGTTTATGGGCCGGCGGGAACTCCTACGAGCAGTACTTC	CASSLWAGGNSYEQYF
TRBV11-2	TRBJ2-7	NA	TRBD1	TGTGCCAGCAGGCCTACAGGGGCATTAGCCTCCTACGAGCAGTACTTC	CASRPTGALASYEQYF
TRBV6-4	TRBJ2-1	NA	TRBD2	TGTGCCAGCAGTGACAGCGGGAGGGGTTACAATGAGCAGTTCTTC	CASSDSGRGYNEQFF
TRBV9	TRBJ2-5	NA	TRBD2	TGTGCCAGCAGCGTAGCTACAGGGACGGGGGGGGAGACCCAGTACTTC	CASSVATGTGGETQYF
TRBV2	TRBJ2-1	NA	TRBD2	TGTGCCAGCAGTGTAGGGCGGGAGGGCCCCTACAATGAGCAGTTCTTC	CASSVGREGPYNEQFF
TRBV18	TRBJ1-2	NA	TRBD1	TGTGCCAGCTCACCACGTCTGGGACAGGGATACGGCTACACCTTC	CASSPRLGQGYGYTF
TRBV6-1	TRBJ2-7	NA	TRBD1	TGTGCCAGCAGTGAAGGGACAGGGGCCTACTACGAGCAGTACTTC	CASSEGTGAYYEQYF
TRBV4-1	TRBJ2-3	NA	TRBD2	TGCGCCAGCAGCCAAGATACGGGACTAGCGGGAGAACCAGATACGCAGTATTTT	CASSQDTGLAGEPDTQYF